This entry lists 14 T cell receptor beta chains sequenced from one sample in a study of blood T cell repertoires in COVID-19. Measured with immunoSEQ multiplex PCR; TCRdb has only the in-frame clones, and not every one. This sample has nearly 200,000 clones; 70% to 90% occur once, and the top ten carry roughly 8.8%. The sequenced material came from PBMCs or T cells enriched from blood (not recorded which). The receptors come from a woman under 30 who had recovered from COVID-19.

The chain couples TRBV19 to TRBJ2-7; D ambiguous. The germline V and J ends were trimmed by 9 bases and 2 bases, with 14 bases remaining between them. From germline, CDR1 is LNHDA and CDR2 SQIVND (reference sequence). The CDR3 loop spans 13 amino acids. This CDR3 reads CASSKRMTYEQYF. The CDR3 DNA sequence: TGTGCCAGCTCCAAGCGTATGACCTACGAGCAGTACTTC.

V usage is TRBV29-1 and J usage is TRBJ1-5; 7 bases line up with TRBD1. CDR1 and CDR2 (germline): SQVTM, ANQGSEA. With 7 bases clipped from V and 0 bases from J, the junction kept 9 bases outside the gene matches. The CDR3 contains 15 residues. The CDR3 DNA reads TGCAGCGCTATTACAGGGGCCTCTAGCAATCAGCCCCAGCATTTT. Translated: CSAITGASSNQPQHF. The complete variable domain, with remaining parts taken from reference TRBV29-1 and TRBJ1-5, reads SAVISQKPSRDICQRGTSLTIQCQVDSQVTMMFWYRQQPGQSLTLIATANQGSEATYESGFVIDKFPISRPNLTFSTLTVSNMSPEDSSIYLCSAITGASSNQPQHFGDGTRLSIL.

The V gene is TRBV7-2, the J gene TRBJ1-3, with TRBD1 matching 7 bases. The germline V gene encodes CDR1 SGHTA and CDR2 FQGNSA. Trimming at V came to 5 bases and at J to 0 bases, leaving 4 bases not matched to a gene. The CDR3 runs 15 residues. CDR3 amino acids: CASSPGQSSGNTIYF. CDR3 sequence (DNA): TGTGCCAGCAGCCCGGGACAGAGCTCTGGAAACACCATATATTTT.

The chain combines TRBV5-1 with TRBJ1-1, with 9 bases that match TRBD1. Germline CDR1 reads SGHRS; CDR2 reads YFSETQ. Trimming took 4 bases from V and 0 from J; bases not matched to a gene: 13. CDR3 length: 18 residues. The CDR3 DNA is TGCGCCAGCAGCCCTACAGGGGGCGCAGGGCCCGTGAACACTGAAGCTTTCTTT. It is translated as CASSPTGGAGPVNTEAFF.

The V call is TRBV29-1, the J call TRBJ1-1; D remains unclear. Germline assignment: CDR1 SQVTM and CDR2 ANQGSEA. V was cut by 4 bases and J by 1 base, with 7 bases left in between. The CDR3 loop spans 12 amino acids. The CDR3 nucleotides are TGCAGCGTTGCTTCAGGGAACACTGAAGCTTTCTTT. Its translation: CSVASGNTEAFF.

This clone was detected once. The chain uses TRBV15 and TRBJ2-7; D ambiguous. The germline V gene encodes CDR1 LNHNV and CDR2 YYDKDF (reference sequence). CDR3 length equals 14 residues. Deletions cut 5 bases from V and 9 bases from J, with 20 bases between. The CDR3 sequence: CATSFSAEGMVQYF. In DNA form, the CDR3 reads TGTGCCACCAGCTTTTCCGCGGAAGGTATGGTGCAGTACTTC.

CDR3 residues: CASSTGDRVTEAFF. CDR3 nucleotide sequence: TGTGCCAGCAGCACTGGCGACAGGGTCACTGAAGCTTTCTTT. The chain carries TRBV5-5 and TRBJ1-1; TRBD1 agrees at 7 bases. Germline assignment: CDR1 SGHKS and CDR2 YYEKEE (reference sequence). CDR3 length equals 14 residues. Losses at the gene ends were 4 bases for V and 4 bases for J; bases not matched to a gene: 7.

The CDR3 DNA reads as TGCGCCAGCAGAGGAAGGACAGGGAACACTGAAGCTTTCTTT. The encoded protein is CASRGRTGNTEAFF. V and J are TRBV5-1 and TRBJ1-1; 7 bases are a match to TRBD1. The CDR3 contains 14 residues. Germline loops: CDR1 SGHRS, CDR2 YFSETQ. Losses at the gene ends were 5 bases for V and 1 base for J; bases not matched to a gene: 5.

Here the CDR3 DNA reads TGTGCCACCAGCGCCGGGACAGGGGGCACCATATATTTT. It encodes CATSAGTGGTIYF. The rearrangement links TRBV15 to TRBJ1-3; 11 nucleotides line up with TRBD1. Germline CDR1 reads LNHNV; CDR2 reads YYDKDF (reference sequence). The CDR3 has 13 amino acids. V gave up 5 bases and J gave up 9 bases; unmatched junction bases: 3.

The chain couples TRBV5-5 to TRBJ2-7; D might be TRBD1 (6 bases). CDR1 SGHKS and CDR2 YYEKEE come from the germline V gene (reference sequence). V was trimmed by 0 bases and J by 9 bases, leaving 34 bases between them. The CDR3 sequence is 20 residues long. The CDR3 is CASSLEGGGRGNLRAAVQYF. The CDR3 DNA reads as TGTGCCAGCAGCTTGGAGGGTGGAGGCAGGGGCAACCTACGAGCGGCTGTGCAGTACTTC.

V usage is TRBV4-1 and J usage is TRBJ2-7, with unresolved D. The CDR3 extends over 15 amino acids. Germline V gene lookup returns CDR1 MGHRA and CDR2 YSYEKL. The V end lost 1 base, the J end lost 3 bases, and 13 bases lay between the germline ends. CDR3 residues: CASSQGPDSYYEQYF. DNA for the CDR3: TGCGCCAGCAGCCAAGGGCCTGACTCATACTACGAGCAGTACTTC.

This clone was counted a single time. The rearrangement joins TRBV18 to TRBJ1-1; a possible D gene is TRBD1 (5 bases). Trimming removed 3 bases from V and 1 base from J, with 9 bases in between. CDR3 length equals 14 residues. CDR1 KGHSH and CDR2 LQKENI come from the germline V gene. DNA of the CDR3: TGTGCCAGCTCACCCACACAGGAGAACACTGAAGCTTTCTTT. Amino acid sequence: CASSPTQENTEAFF.

The rearrangement uses TRBV19 and TRBJ2-1, with 7 bases aligning to TRBD1. Trimming cost V 3 bases and J 2 bases; bases outside gene matches: 7. Per the germline V gene, CDR1 is LNHDA and CDR2 is SQIVND (reference sequence). The CDR3 is 16 amino acids. The CDR3 region is CASSIQWDSTYNEQFF. The CDR3 nucleotides are TGTGCCAGTAGTATCCAATGGGACAGTACCTACAATGAGCAGTTCTTC.

This sequence joins TRBV5-1 and TRBJ2-3; TRBD2 matches at 13 bases. J was trimmed by 5 bases and V by 4 bases; bases with no gene match: 4. The CDR3 has 15 amino acids. Germline V gene lookup returns CDR1 SGHRS and CDR2 YFSETQ. The CDR3 spells CASSTGLAGLDTQYF. In DNA form, the CDR3 reads TGCGCCAGCAGCACGGGACTAGCGGGGTTAGATACGCAGTATTTT.